The T cell receptor (beta chain) under discussion was sequenced for a study of shared clonotypes between healthy human individuals. The method was immunoSEQ multiplex PCR; TCRdb's version includes in-frame clones alone and lacks a portion of them. This sample has fewer than 600,000 clones; just over 75% occur once, and the top ten carry more than 10%. The CDR3 covers 14 residues. Germline V gene lookup returns CDR1 SNHLY and CDR2 FYNNEI. V was cut by 3 bases and J by 6 bases, with 12 bases left in between. Specimen: PBMCs. This sequence joins TRBV2 and TRBJ1-5; D may be TRBD1 (5 bases). The source is a woman aged 40 to 55 in good health. Some clones in this sample may be carry-over from other donors' samples. CDR3 loop: CASSDRQKIQPQHF. The CDR3 DNA follows: TGTGCCAGCAGTGATAGACAGAAAATTCAGCCCCAGCATTTT.